Listed below are T cell receptor beta chains from one sample, sequenced in a study of graft-versus-host responses after intestinal transplantation. Repertoires were generated with immunoSEQ multiplex PCR, while TCRdb's copy carries only in-frame clones and drops some. The table records 90,000 to 100,000 clones, approximately 85% of them present only once. The sequenced sample was PBMCs, obtained 255 days after intestinal transplant. These TCRs come from a human patient who received an intestinal transplant, so some T cells may come from the graft donor. The CDR3 runs from the conserved cysteine through the conserved F or W. The order of the fields is V gene, D gene, clone size, J gene, CDR3 protein, CDR3 DNA. D genes are given only for firm matches. Clone size is not always given. Where it is, it says once, few, many or a class for expanded clones.

v_gene: TRBV6-1; d_gene: -; abundance: -; j_gene: TRBJ2-2; CDR3aa: CATPLPANTGELFF; CDR3nt: TGTGCCACCCCCCTGCCCGCGAACACCGGGGAGCTGTTTTTT
v_gene: TRBV19; d_gene: -; abundance: -; j_gene: TRBJ1-2; CDR3aa: CASSIESSHYGYTF; CDR3nt: TGTGCCAGTAGTATAGAGAGCTCGCACTATGGCTACACCTTC
v_gene: TRBV5-1; d_gene: -; abundance: once; j_gene: TRBJ2-7; CDR3aa: CASSLGTDTYEQYF; CDR3nt: TGCGCCAGCAGCTTGGGAACCGATACCTACGAGCAGTACTTC
v_gene: TRBV4-1; d_gene: -; abundance: -; j_gene: TRBJ1-1; CDR3aa: CASSQEGGREREAFF; CDR3nt: TGCGCCAGCAGCCAAGAGGGGGGCCGGGAAAGGGAAGCTTTCTTT
v_gene: TRBV5-1; d_gene: TRBD1; abundance: -; j_gene: TRBJ1-2; CDR3aa: CASSSTGGAGGYTF; CDR3nt: TGCGCCAGCAGCTCTACAGGGGGCGCTGGGGGCTACACCTTC
v_gene: TRBV4-1; d_gene: -; abundance: -; j_gene: TRBJ2-1; CDR3aa: CASSHGLHNEQFF; CDR3nt: TGCGCCAGCAGCCACGGACTTCACAATGAGCAGTTCTTC
v_gene: TRBV6-1; d_gene: -; abundance: -; j_gene: TRBJ2-4; CDR3aa: CASSPGAKNIQYF; CDR3nt: TGTGCCAGCAGTCCAGGGGCCAAAAACATTCAGTACTTC
v_gene: TRBV7-2; d_gene: TRBD2; abundance: -; j_gene: TRBJ2-3; CDR3aa: CASSLVPSGRAGMDTQYF; CDR3nt: TGTGCCAGCAGCTTAGTCCCTAGCGGGAGGGCCGGGATGGATACGCAGTATTTT
v_gene: TRBV18; d_gene: -; abundance: few; j_gene: TRBJ1-3; CDR3aa: CASSPGSAGGNTIYF; CDR3nt: TGTGCCAGCTCTCCAGGGAGCGCGGGTGGAAACACCATATATTTT
v_gene: TRBV5-4; d_gene: -; abundance: -; j_gene: TRBJ1-1; CDR3aa: CASHAGNTEAFF; CDR3nt: TGTGCCAGCCATGCAGGGAACACTGAAGCTTTCTTT
v_gene: TRBV7-2; d_gene: TRBD1; abundance: once; j_gene: TRBJ1-5; CDR3aa: CASSADRVFYQPQHF; CDR3nt: TGTGCCAGCAGCGCCGACAGGGTGTTTTATCAGCCCCAGCATTTT
v_gene: TRBV6-6; d_gene: -; abundance: -; j_gene: TRBJ2-1; CDR3aa: CASSWQGWDEQFF; CDR3nt: TGTGCCAGCAGTTGGCAAGGGTGGGATGAGCAGTTCTTC
v_gene: TRBV27; d_gene: -; abundance: -; j_gene: TRBJ2-7; CDR3aa: CASSLFREIYEQYF; CDR3nt: TGTGCCAGCAGTTTATTTCGGGAAATCTACGAGCAGTACTTC
v_gene: TRBV11-2; d_gene: TRBD2; abundance: -; j_gene: TRBJ2-1; CDR3aa: CASSLVVAGAGNEQFF; CDR3nt: TGTGCCAGCAGCTTAGTGGTAGCGGGAGCAGGGAATGAGCAGTTCTTC
v_gene: TRBV30; d_gene: -; abundance: -; j_gene: TRBJ2-6; CDR3aa: CAWSVFGANVLTF; CDR3nt: TGTGCCTGGAGTGTTTTCGGGGCCAACGTCCTGACTTTC
v_gene: TRBV6-5; d_gene: TRBD2; abundance: -; j_gene: TRBJ2-7; CDR3aa: CASSYTPSGGYEQYF; CDR3nt: TGTGCCAGCAGTTACACTCCTAGCGGGGGATACGAGCAGTACTTC
v_gene: TRBV28; d_gene: -; abundance: medium-sized; j_gene: TRBJ1-3; CDR3aa: CAILSEDGPSGNTIYF; CDR3nt: TGTGCCATCCTGTCCGAGGACGGACCCTCTGGAAACACCATATATTTT
v_gene: TRBV19; d_gene: -; abundance: -; j_gene: TRBJ2-7; CDR3aa: CASRSRGYEQYF; CDR3nt: TGTGCCAGTAGAAGTAGGGGCTACGAGCAGTACTTC
v_gene: TRBV10-3; d_gene: -; abundance: -; j_gene: TRBJ2-3; CDR3aa: CAISESLGSAVGRTDTQYF; CDR3nt: TGTGCCATCAGTGAGTCGTTGGGAAGTGCAGTTGGTAGAACAGATACGCAGTATTTT
v_gene: TRBV4-1; d_gene: -; abundance: -; j_gene: TRBJ1-5; CDR3aa: CASSQDAGVGNQPQHF; CDR3nt: TGCGCCAGCAGCCAAGATGCAGGAGTAGGGAATCAGCCCCAGCATTTT
v_gene: TRBV4-1; d_gene: TRBD2; abundance: -; j_gene: TRBJ2-3; CDR3aa: CASSQEGLAGSDTQYF; CDR3nt: TGCGCCAGCAGCCAAGAAGGACTAGCGGGATCAGATACGCAGTATTTT
v_gene: TRBV5-6; d_gene: TRBD2; abundance: once; j_gene: TRBJ2-3; CDR3aa: CASSFSGGATDTQYF; CDR3nt: TGTGCCAGCAGCTTCAGCGGGGGGGCCACAGATACGCAGTATTTT
v_gene: TRBV9; d_gene: -; abundance: -; j_gene: TRBJ1-2; CDR3aa: CASSEGGGTYGYTF; CDR3nt: TGTGCCAGCAGCGAAGGGGGGGGGACCTATGGCTACACCTTC
v_gene: TRBV9; d_gene: -; abundance: -; j_gene: TRBJ1-2; CDR3aa: CASSVGTGDYGYTF; CDR3nt: TGTGCCAGCAGCGTGGGGACGGGGGACTATGGCTACACCTTC
v_gene: TRBV7-9; d_gene: -; abundance: -; j_gene: TRBJ1-2; CDR3aa: CASSLAPVSDGYTF; CDR3nt: TGTGCCAGCAGCTTAGCCCCGGTCAGTGATGGCTACACCTTC
v_gene: TRBV6-5; d_gene: TRBD1; abundance: -; j_gene: TRBJ1-1; CDR3aa: CASSYSLGQMNTEAFF; CDR3nt: TGTGCCAGCAGTTACTCTCTGGGACAGATGAACACTGAAGCTTTCTTT
v_gene: TRBV30; d_gene: -; abundance: -; j_gene: TRBJ1-2; CDR3aa: CAWTRGVDGYTF; CDR3nt: TGTGCCTGGACCCGGGGGGTGGATGGCTACACCTTC
v_gene: TRBV6-6; d_gene: TRBD1; abundance: -; j_gene: TRBJ1-2; CDR3aa: CASSYSTGGEYGYTF; CDR3nt: TGTGCCAGCAGTTACTCAACAGGGGGCGAGTATGGCTACACCTTC
v_gene: TRBV15; d_gene: -; abundance: -; j_gene: TRBJ1-3; CDR3aa: CATSRERGSSGNTIYF; CDR3nt: TGTGCCACCAGCAGAGAACGCGGGAGCTCTGGAAACACCATATATTTT
v_gene: TRBV15; d_gene: -; abundance: -; j_gene: TRBJ2-1; CDR3aa: CATSRDREHNEQFF; CDR3nt: TGTGCCACCAGCAGAGACCGGGAGCACAATGAGCAGTTCTTC
v_gene: TRBV28; d_gene: -; abundance: -; j_gene: TRBJ2-7; CDR3aa: CASSSAGGAEQYF; CDR3nt: TGTGCCAGCAGTTCGGCTGGGGGGGCCGAGCAGTACTTC
v_gene: TRBV11-2; d_gene: -; abundance: -; j_gene: TRBJ1-6; CDR3aa: CVSSSRTEINSPLHF; CDR3nt: TGTGTCAGCAGCTCGAGGACAGAGATTAATTCACCCCTCCACTTT
v_gene: TRBV4-3; d_gene: -; abundance: -; j_gene: TRBJ1-3; CDR3aa: CASSQSLTLNTIYF; CDR3nt: TGCGCCAGCAGCCAATCACTCACCCTTAACACCATATATTTT
v_gene: TRBV10-3; d_gene: -; abundance: -; j_gene: TRBJ2-1; CDR3aa: CAINGGDNEQFF; CDR3nt: TGTGCCATCAACGGGGGAGACAATGAGCAGTTCTTC
v_gene: TRBV30; d_gene: -; abundance: -; j_gene: TRBJ2-7; CDR3aa: CAWGGTSYEQYF; CDR3nt: TGTGCCTGGGGGGGGACATCCTACGAGCAGTACTTC
v_gene: TRBV19; d_gene: -; abundance: -; j_gene: TRBJ1-2; CDR3aa: CASSIVQGANYGYTF; CDR3nt: TGTGCCAGTAGTATAGTCCAGGGTGCTAACTATGGCTACACCTTC
v_gene: TRBV10-2; d_gene: TRBD2; abundance: -; j_gene: TRBJ2-1; CDR3aa: CASSGGLAVYNEQFF; CDR3nt: TGCGCCAGCAGTGGTGGACTAGCGGTTTACAATGAGCAGTTCTTC
v_gene: TRBV29-1; d_gene: -; abundance: -; j_gene: TRBJ1-2; CDR3aa: CSVEGNPGRGNYGYTF; CDR3nt: TGCAGCGTTGAAGGCAACCCGGGCAGAGGAAACTATGGCTACACCTTC
v_gene: TRBV2; d_gene: -; abundance: -; j_gene: TRBJ2-7; CDR3aa: CASGGQTYEQYF; CDR3nt: TGTGCCAGCGGAGGACAGACTTACGAGCAGTACTTC
v_gene: TRBV7-6; d_gene: -; abundance: -; j_gene: TRBJ2-1; CDR3aa: CASSSLGGYNEQFF; CDR3nt: TGTGCCAGCAGTTCCCTAGGGGGTTACAATGAGCAGTTCTTC
v_gene: TRBV11-2; d_gene: TRBD1; abundance: -; j_gene: TRBJ2-7; CDR3aa: CASSSSTGANEQYF; CDR3nt: TGTGCCAGCAGCTCTTCGACAGGGGCGAACGAGCAGTACTTC
v_gene: TRBV2; d_gene: -; abundance: -; j_gene: TRBJ2-7; CDR3aa: CASIISWSAATYEQYF; CDR3nt: TGTGCCAGCATCATTTCCTGGTCGGCAGCAACCTACGAGCAGTACTTC
v_gene: TRBV6-5; d_gene: -; abundance: -; j_gene: TRBJ1-3; CDR3aa: CASSNQLSSGNTIYF; CDR3nt: TGTGCCAGCAGTAACCAGTTGAGCTCTGGAAACACCATATATTTT
v_gene: TRBV6-6; d_gene: TRBD2; abundance: -; j_gene: TRBJ2-2; CDR3aa: CASSYASGGLTGELFF; CDR3nt: TGTGCCAGCAGTTACGCCAGCGGGGGCCTCACCGGGGAGCTGTTTTTT
v_gene: TRBV28; d_gene: -; abundance: -; j_gene: TRBJ1-1; CDR3aa: CASSLPGMPTEAFF; CDR3nt: TGTGCCAGCAGTTTGCCAGGGATGCCCACTGAAGCTTTCTTT